The clone carrying this T cell receptor beta chain was picked up many times. The antigen is undetermined. Quantitative 5'-RACE with molecular barcodes was used to make the TCR beta libraries. TCRdb ran MiXCR on the 5' RACE reads and lists one entry per CDR3 protein. The data hold hundreds of thousands of distinct CDR3 sequences, with approximately 7.6% observed a single time. Germline CDR1 and CDR2: SGHRS and YFSETQ. Trimming stripped 0 bases from V and 3 bases from J, with 18 bases between. The CDR3 is 17 residues long. This specimen belongs to a study of CD8 T cells in ankylosing spondylitis. The study, taken as a whole, reports: In synovial fluid and blood from reactive arthritis, some motif variants were previously reported. Clones tied to disease were said to be significantly enriched in matched ankylosing spondylitis synovial fluid. Disease-linked clones, CD8+, were relatively rare in peripheral blood.

The chain links TRBV5-1 to TRBJ1-1; D remains ambiguous. The clonotype comes from a female donor with ankylosing spondylitis or in good health (not recorded which). The sample taken for sequencing was blood, either unsorted or a sorted T cell fraction (not recorded which). The CDR3 sequence is CASSLGVGSGKYTEAFF. The CDR3 DNA reads as TGCGCCAGCAGCTTGGGAGTTGGGAGTGGAAAATACACTGAAGCTTTCTTT.